The clone carrying this T cell receptor (beta chain) is labeled as medium-sized. TCRdb re-called the PCR reads via MiXCR. The profile shows approximately 9,700 clones, 25% to 40% of them singletons. The sample originates from a study of metastatic and nonmetastatic thyroid tumors. Germline values: CDR1 MNHEY, CDR2 SMNVEV (reference sequence). This CDR3 has 17 amino acids. The V gene lost 2 bases and the J gene lost 0 bases, with 14 bases spanning the gap. There were no patients who had received any treatment before thyroid surgery. The gene calls are TRBV27 and TRBJ1-3; D call uncertain. The receptor comes from a female donor with papillary thyroid cancer or a benign thyroid nodule (not recorded which). Some clones in this sample may be carry-over from other donors' samples. Sequenced material: tumor tissue. For the CDR3, the DNA is TGTGCCAGCAGTTTAGGGGAGCCGACGCACTCTGGAAACACCATATATTTT. Translating it yields CASSLGEPTHSGNTIYF.